This TCR beta chain was sequenced in a study of cytomegalovirus exposure and HLA in healthy donors. Germline CDR1 MDHEN, CDR2 SYDVKM. Trimming at V came to 9 bases and at J to 4 bases, leaving 6 bases not matched to a gene. This CDR3 has 13 amino acids. General observations from the study: Among the most significant clusters, several appeared linked to common viral pathogens in a later analysis.

This clone was seen a single time. What it binds is not known. The PCR was carried out with 60 Vbeta primers and 13 Jbeta primers. Original handling: The count from a later analysis was 79 million or so unique TCR beta chains, some 10 million of them shared. TCRdb keeps only in-frame clones here, not all; method: immunoSEQ multiplex PCR. The V and J calls and clone size were taken over from that table, and D and trimming were inferred from the DNA. The sample gives 220,000 or so clones, roughly three quarters of which show up once; roughly 1.5% is in the top ten. The origin of this receptor is a man aged 50-60 years in good health and CMV-seronegative. Sequencing was carried out using PBMCs. The V gene is TRBV28, the J gene TRBJ2-7, with 10 nucleotides matching TRBD1. CDR3 in DNA: TGTGCCAGTTCGGGACAGGGGATGTACGAGCAGTACTTC. This encodes CASSGQGMYEQYF.